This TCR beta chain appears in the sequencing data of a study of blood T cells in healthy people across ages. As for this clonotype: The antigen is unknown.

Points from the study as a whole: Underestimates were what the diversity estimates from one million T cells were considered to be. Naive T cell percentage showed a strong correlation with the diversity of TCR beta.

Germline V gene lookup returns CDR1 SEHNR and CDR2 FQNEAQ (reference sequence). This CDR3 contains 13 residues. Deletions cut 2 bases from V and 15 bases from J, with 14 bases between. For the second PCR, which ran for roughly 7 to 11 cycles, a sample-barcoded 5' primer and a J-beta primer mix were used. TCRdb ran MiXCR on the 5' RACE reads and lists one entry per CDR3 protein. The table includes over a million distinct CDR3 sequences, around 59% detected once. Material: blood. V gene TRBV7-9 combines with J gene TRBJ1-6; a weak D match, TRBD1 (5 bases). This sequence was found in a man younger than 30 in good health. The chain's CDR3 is CASSLSSTANLHF. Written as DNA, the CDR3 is TGTGCCAGCAGCTTAAGTTCGACAGCAAACCTCCACTTT.